A single sample is the source of the 11 T cell receptor beta chains below, sequenced in a study of T cell clonotyping in hematopoietic cell transplantation. Regarding time point: recipient sample about 28 days before transplant, after cytoreduction. Clones were read by immunoSEQ multiplex PCR, and TCRdb kept only the in-frame ones, dropping some. The repertoire has about 16,000 clones, 85% to 95% of them found once; the top ten carry approximately 1.8%. The material was peripheral blood mononuclear cells, obtained before stem cell transplant. The receptor set was obtained from a man between 18 and 35 years old with biphenotypic leukemia. Some clones in this sample may be carry-over from other donors' samples.

The genes are TRBV6-5 and TRBJ2-7, with D possibly being TRBD1 (6 bases). The CDR3 runs to 16 residues. The V gene's germline CDR1 is MNHEY and CDR2 SVGAGI. Trimming removed 0 bases at V and 0 bases at J, with 12 bases between. As DNA, the CDR3 is TGTGCCAGCAGTTACTCGTACAGGGCGAGCTCCTACGAGCAGTACTTC. It translates to CASSYSYRASSYEQYF.

This chain joins TRBV27 and TRBJ1-1; D is perhaps TRBD1 (5 bases). The CDR3 is made up of 14 amino acids. V dropped 5 bases and J dropped 4 bases, with 14 bases sitting between them. Germline-derived CDR1 and CDR2 are MNHEY and SMNVEV (reference sequence). In DNA, the CDR3 is TGTGCCAGCAGTAGTGGGGGAGTTGGCACTGAAGCTTTCTTT. It encodes CASSSGGVGTEAFF.

V and J are TRBV29-1 and TRBJ1-3, with D unclear. Trimming cost V 7 bases and J 8 bases, with 18 bases left between them. The CDR3 sequence is 13 residues long. Germline CDR1 SQVTM, CDR2 ANQGSEA. This CDR3 reads CSARTYSSDTIYF. The CDR3 DNA is TGCAGCGCGAGGACTTACTCTTCGGACACCATATATTTT.

V and J are TRBV9 and TRBJ2-3; D is possibly TRBD2 (5 bases). Per germline, CDR1 SGDLS and CDR2 YYNGEE. The CDR3 has 16 residues. Deletions cut 4 bases from V and 0 bases from J, with 15 bases between. This CDR3 reads CASSPYLAPSTDTQYF. In DNA, the CDR3 is TGTGCCAGCAGCCCCTACTTAGCGCCGAGCACAGATACGCAGTATTTT.

The rearrangement links TRBV5-1 to TRBJ2-7; TRBD2 aligns across 11 bases. Trimming removed 0 bases from V and 5 bases from J; junction bases left unmatched: 4. The germline V gene has CDR1 SGHRS and CDR2 YFSETQ. CDR3 length equals 15 residues. DNA of the CDR3: TGCGCCAGCAGCTTGGCTAGCGGGGGGAAAAACGAGCAGTACTTC. Its protein is CASSLASGGKNEQYF.

The V and J genes are TRBV5-6 and TRBJ2-7, with D possibly TRBD1 on 5 matching bases. The germline V and J ends were trimmed by 1 base and 3 bases, with 17 bases remaining between them. The CDR3 spans 16 residues. From germline, CDR1 is SGHDT and CDR2 YYEEEE. This CDR3 is CASSLFRRGTDYEQYF. Written as DNA, the CDR3 is TGTGCCAGCAGCTTGTTCCGTAGGGGAACCGACTACGAGCAGTACTTC.

CDR3 nucleotides: TGTGCCAGCAGTGAACAGGGGGCGAACACTGAAGCTTTCTTT. Amino acid sequence: CASSEQGANTEAFF. The chain carries TRBV2 and TRBJ1-1; 8 bases are shared with TRBD1. V shed 2 bases and J 1 base; nucleotides not matched to a gene: 0. The CDR3 sequence is 14 residues long. The germline V gene has CDR1 SNHLY and CDR2 FYNNEI.

The chain carries TRBV6-5 and TRBJ1-2; 7 bases match TRBD1. This CDR3 region has 15 residues. V gave up 5 bases and J gave up 8 bases; unmatched junction bases: 14. Germline V gene sequence: CDR1 MNHEY, CDR2 SVGAGI. The CDR3 reads CASSPLDRHGKGYTF. The CDR3 DNA reads as TGTGCCAGCAGTCCGCTGGACAGGCACGGAAAGGGCTACACCTTC.

V and J are TRBV2 and TRBJ1-2; the D gene is possibly TRBD1 (5 bases). V was pared by 8 bases and J by 3 bases, with 10 bases between. The CDR3 runs to 12 residues. Germline V lookup: CDR1 SNHLY, CDR2 FYNNEI. The CDR3 reads CASEEGYYGYTF. The CDR3 nucleotides read TGTGCCAGCGAGGAGGGGTACTATGGCTACACCTTC.

The genes are TRBV29-1 and TRBJ2-7; either TRBD1 or TRBD2 may fit D (5 bases each). CDR3 length: 15 residues. From germline, CDR1 is SQVTM and CDR2 ANQGSEA. V was clipped by 0 bases and J by 4 bases, with 16 bases between them. CDR3 loop: CSVEDLMGPGYEQYF. CDR3 nucleotide sequence: TGCAGCGTTGAAGATCTAATGGGGCCGGGATACGAGCAGTACTTC.

This chain joins TRBV7-2 and TRBJ1-6, with D possibly TRBD1 on 5 matching bases. The CDR3 runs 15 residues. Germline V gene sequence: CDR1 SGHTA, CDR2 FQGNSA. V gave up 4 bases and J gave up 8 bases, with 15 bases separating them. CDR3 protein: CASSSTGTADSPLHF. The CDR3 DNA reads TGTGCCAGCAGCTCAACCGGGACCGCCGATTCACCCCTCCACTTT.